The 22 T cell receptor beta chains below were found in one sample sequenced in a study of vaccination and CD4 T cells after COVID-19. Time point given: late sampling 161 to 241 days after vaccination in a few convalescent patients. TCRdb reprocessed the PCR reads with MiXCR, giving one entry per CDR3 protein. Of about 39,000 distinct CDR3 sequences in the sample, 35% to 45% were seen once. This sample comprised CD4+ T cells from blood, obtained about 7 months after SARS-CoV-2 vaccination. Receptors were obtained from a human donor who had recovered from COVID-19.

Remarks on this clonotype: Because the CDR3's place on the DNA is in doubt, the DNA is left out and the CDR3 is given as listed by TCRdb. V gene TRBV7-5 combines with J gene TRBJ2-5; the table names TRBD2, a call not compared with the DNA. TRBV7-5 is annotated as a pseudogene. The CDR3 has 18 residues if both end residues are counted. CDR3 sequence: CISVPEAPTSGSYETQYF.

This clonotype came up a few times. This rearrangement joins TRBV6-1 to TRBJ2-5; a possible D gene is TRBD1 (6 bases). This CDR3 has 12 amino acids. The V gene lost 6 bases and the J gene lost 6 bases, with 11 bases spanning the gap. The germline V gene has CDR1 MNHNS and CDR2 SASEGT. CDR3 bases: TGTGCCAGCAGGAACCGGGACAAGACCCAGTACTTC. It codes for CASRNRDKTQYF.

This chain links TRBV20-1 with TRBJ2-3, with no clear D. Germline CDR1 DFQATT, CDR2 SNEGSKA (reference sequence). With 3 bases removed from V and 3 bases from J, the gap between germline ends came to 13 bases. The CDR3 runs to 14 residues. In nucleotides, the CDR3 is TGCAGTGCTAGGCTGGAAACCGGGACAGATACGCAGTATTTT. Its protein product is CSARLETGTDTQYF.

The chain links TRBV7-2 to TRBJ2-5; D is unclear. Trimming left V 0 bases short and J 4 bases short, with 6 bases between. CDR3 length: 13 amino acids. The germline V gene encodes CDR1 SGHTA and CDR2 FQGNSA. CDR3 sequence (DNA): TGTGCCAGCAGCTTAGCGCGTCGAGAGACCCAGTACTTC. Its protein product is CASSLARRETQYF.

The chain carries TRBV6-1 and TRBJ2-1; 10 bases map to TRBD2. The CDR3 spans 14 residues. V trimming: 6 bases; J trimming: 4 bases; junction bases outside the gene matches: 3. Germline V CDR1 and CDR2: MNHNS, SASEGT. The CDR3 DNA reads as TGTGCCAGCAGACTAGCGGGGAGTTACAATGAGCAGTTCTTC. It yields the protein CASRLAGSYNEQFF.

V gene TRBV18 combines with J gene TRBJ2-5, with 7 bases matching TRBD2. From germline, CDR1 is KGHSH and CDR2 LQKENI. Germline trimming cut 5 bases from V and 5 bases from J; bases unmatched to any gene: 5. The CDR3 runs to 13 residues. CDR3 DNA sequence: TGTGCCAGCTCATCTGGGGAGGGCGAGACCCAGTACTTC. Its translation: CASSSGEGETQYF.

The table lists this clonotype with a count of one. The genes are TRBV30 and TRBJ1-2; 9 nucleotides align to TRBD1. The trim removed 7 bases at V and 4 bases at J, leaving 7 bases unmatched. The CDR3 has 13 residues. In germline, CDR1 is GTSNPN, CDR2 SVGIG (reference sequence). In DNA, the CDR3 is TGTGCCTCGCGACAGGGGGTTAGCTATGGCTACACCTTC. Amino acids: CASRQGVSYGYTF.

The chain employs TRBV6-1 and TRBJ1-1; 10 nucleotides match TRBD1. This CDR3 is 12 amino acids long. With 6 bases clipped from V and 12 bases from J, the junction kept 7 bases outside the gene matches. Germline values: CDR1 MNHNS, CDR2 SASEGT. In DNA form, the CDR3 reads TGTGCCAGCAGCATGACAGGGGGCTTGCCTTTCTTT. Its protein is CASSMTGGLPFF.

The chain joins TRBV19 to TRBJ2-7; a possible D gene is TRBD2 (6 bases). CDR3 length: 14 residues. Germline assignment: CDR1 LNHDA and CDR2 SQIVND (reference sequence). V was shortened by 10 bases and J by 0 bases, with 16 bases between the two germline ends. The CDR3 loop is CATNPGLYSYEQYF. The CDR3 DNA sequence: TGTGCCACCAATCCGGGACTTTACTCCTACGAGCAGTACTTC. Looking up the rest from reference TRBV19 and TRBJ2-7 gives the full variable domain: DGGITQSPKYLFRKEGQNVTLSCEQNLNHDAMYWYRQDPGQGLRLIYYSQIVNDFQKGDIAEGYSVSREKKESFPLTVTSAQKNPTAFYLCATNPGLYSYEQYFGPGTRLTVT.

The rearrangement uses TRBV20-1 and TRBJ2-7, with D possibly TRBD1 on 5 matching bases. There are 14 residues in the CDR3. Germline-derived CDR1 and CDR2 are DFQATT and SNEGSKA (reference sequence). The V gene lost 0 bases and the J gene lost 0 bases, with 9 bases spanning the gap. For the CDR3, the DNA is TGCAGTGCTAGAGATGGTGGGGCCTCCTACGAGCAGTACTTC. It yields the protein CSARDGGASYEQYF.

The chain couples TRBV18 to TRBJ2-5; D gene ambiguous. The germline V gene has CDR1 KGHSH and CDR2 LQKENI. The V gene lost 5 bases and the J gene lost 1 base, with 14 bases spanning the gap. The CDR3 extends over 15 amino acids. The CDR3 coding sequence is TGTGCCAGCTCATCAATGGGCCCCCCCCAAGAGACCCAGTACTTC. Translating it yields CASSSMGPPQETQYF.

In its sample, this clonotype was seen a few times. The CDR3 coding sequence is TGTGCCACCAGTTCCGAGGCTAGCACAGATACGCAGTATTTT. Translated: CATSSEASTDTQYF. V is TRBV15 and J is TRBJ2-3; D remains unclear. CDR1 and CDR2 from the germline V gene are LNHNV and YYDKDF (reference sequence). CDR3 length: 14 residues. V gave up 6 bases and J gave up 0 bases, with 10 bases separating them. The whole variable domain, filled in from reference TRBV15 and TRBJ2-3, reads DAMVIQNPRYQVTQFGKPVTLSCSQTLNHNVMYWYQQKSSQAPKLLFHYYDKDFNNEADTPDNFQSRRPNTSFCFLDIRSPGLGDTAMYLCATSSEASTDTQYFGPGTRLTVL.

The CDR3 here is CASSPEGGAYTF. The CDR3 DNA follows: TGTGCCAGCAGCCCAGAGGGAGGAGCCTACACCTTC. The gene calls are TRBV2 and TRBJ1-2; D unresolved. The germline V gene has CDR1 SNHLY and CDR2 FYNNEI. Trimming took 6 bases from V and 10 from J, leaving 15 bases between them. This CDR3 spans 12 amino acids.

CDR3 region: CASSYSDGGQGTSGELFF. Written as DNA, the CDR3 is TGTGCCAGCAGTTACTCCGACGGGGGACAGGGGACGAGCGGGGAGCTGTTTTTT. The chain is built from TRBV6-5 and TRBJ2-2; 10 bases are shared with TRBD1. Losses at the gene ends were 0 bases for V and 7 bases for J; bases not matched to a gene: 11. The CDR3 sequence is 18 residues long. Germline V gives CDR1 MNHEY, CDR2 SVGAGI.

This clonotype was counted a few times. The V gene is TRBV28, the J gene TRBJ1-2, with D maybe TRBD1 (5 bases). The V and J ends lost 2 bases and 9 bases respectively, with 25 bases between them. The CDR3 consists of 17 residues. Germline values: CDR1 MDHEN, CDR2 SYDVKM. CDR3 DNA: TGTGCCAGCAGTTTACTGAGAGGGGAGGGCTCTCGAGGGAGCTACACCTTC. Protein: CASSLLRGEGSRGSYTF.

In its sample, this clonotype was seen a few times. The chain uses TRBV2 and TRBJ2-3; D tentatively fits TRBD1 or TRBD2 (5 bases each). The germline CDR1 and CDR2 sequences are SNHLY and FYNNEI. The CDR3 has 16 residues. V was shortened by 4 bases and J by 7 bases, with 21 bases between the two germline ends. The DNA of the CDR3 is TGTGCCAGCAGTGGACCGGGACCCCACCTAAGCCATACGCAGTATTTT. Its translation is CASSGPGPHLSHTQYF.

The CDR3 coding sequence is TGTGCCAGCAGCTCAATGAACGCAGATACGCAGTATTTT. Translating it yields CASSSMNADTQYF. This sequence joins TRBV7-2 and TRBJ2-3; no definite D call. With 4 bases removed from V and 4 bases from J, the gap between germline ends came to 9 bases. CDR1 and CDR2 (germline): SGHTA, FQGNSA. The CDR3 spans 13 residues.

This clonotype occurred a few times. V is TRBV24-1 and J is TRBJ1-6; D might be TRBD1 (5 bases). Germline assignment: CDR1 KGHDR and CDR2 SFDVKD. This CDR3 has 13 amino acids. V was pared by 9 bases and J by 5 bases, with 10 bases between. The CDR3 DNA reads as TGTGCCACCTCCAGGGCTCATAATTCACCCCTCCACTTT. Its protein product is CATSRAHNSPLHF.

This clonotype turned up a few times. The chain recombines TRBV6-2 or TRBV6-3 with TRBJ1-2; no reliable D call. CDR1 and CDR2 (germline): MNHEY, SVGEGT. The CDR3 spans 16 residues. V lost 2 bases to trimming and J lost 4 bases, with 17 bases between them. CDR3 DNA sequence: TGTGCCAGCAGTTACAACCAAGACCGCGTGGGCTATGGCTACACCTTC. Translated: CASSYNQDRVGYGYTF.

In its sample, this clonotype was seen a few times. The V and J genes are TRBV7-2 and TRBJ2-7; possible D gene TRBD1, 5 bases. This CDR3 region has 14 residues. V shed 3 bases and J shed 3 bases, with 12 bases lying between them. Per the germline V gene, CDR1 is SGHTA and CDR2 is FQGNSA. CDR3 bases: TGTGCCAGCAGCTTCCTTGACAGCTACTACGAGCAGTACTTC. This gives the protein CASSFLDSYYEQYF. The full variable domain, completed using reference TRBV7-2 and TRBJ2-7, is GAGVSQSPSNKVTEKGKDVELRCDPISGHTALYWYRQSLGQGLEFLIYFQGNSAPDKSGLPSDRFSAERTGGSVSTLTIQRTQQEDSAVYLCASSFLDSYYEQYFGPGTRLTVT.

This clonotype was observed at least ten times. The gene calls are TRBV27 and TRBJ1-5; 8 bases fit TRBD1. Germline CDR1 and CDR2: MNHEY and SMNVEV (reference sequence). CDR3 length: 15 residues. The J segment lost 2 bases and the V segment lost 5 bases, leaving 5 bases of the junction unmatched. Here the CDR3 reads CASSQTDRGNQPQHF. The CDR3, as DNA: TGTGCCAGCAGTCAGACGGACAGGGGCAATCAGCCCCAGCATTTT.

This clonotype was seen ten or more times. The V gene is TRBV7-8, the J gene TRBJ1-6; 7 bases map to TRBD1. V gave up 2 bases and J gave up 4 bases; unmatched junction bases: 14. Germline lookup yields CDR1 SGHVS and CDR2 FQNEAQ. The CDR3 contains 19 residues. CDR3 residues: CASSLIIRDRKPYNSPLHF. The CDR3 DNA is TGTGCCAGCAGCTTAATTATTAGGGACAGAAAGCCGTATAATTCACCCCTCCACTTT.